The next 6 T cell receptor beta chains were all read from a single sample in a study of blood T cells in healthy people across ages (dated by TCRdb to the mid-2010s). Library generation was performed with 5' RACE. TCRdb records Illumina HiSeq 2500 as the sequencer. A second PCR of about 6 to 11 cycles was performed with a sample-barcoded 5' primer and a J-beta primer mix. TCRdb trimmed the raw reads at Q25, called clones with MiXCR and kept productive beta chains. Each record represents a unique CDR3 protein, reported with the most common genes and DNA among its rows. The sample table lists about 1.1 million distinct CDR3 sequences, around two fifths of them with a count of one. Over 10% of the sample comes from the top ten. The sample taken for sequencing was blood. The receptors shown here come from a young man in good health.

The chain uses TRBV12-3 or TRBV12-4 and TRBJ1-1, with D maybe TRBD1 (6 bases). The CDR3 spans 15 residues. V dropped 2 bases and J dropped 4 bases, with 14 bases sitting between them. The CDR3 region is CASSLYPGVSTEAFF. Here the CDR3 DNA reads TGTGCCAGCAGTTTATACCCAGGGGTAAGCACTGAAGCTTTCTTT.

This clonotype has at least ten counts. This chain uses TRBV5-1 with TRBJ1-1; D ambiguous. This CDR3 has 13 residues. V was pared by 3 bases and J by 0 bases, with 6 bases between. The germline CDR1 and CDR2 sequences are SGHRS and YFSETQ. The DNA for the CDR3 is TGCGCCAGCAGCTCAGCCATGAACACTGAAGCTTTCTTT. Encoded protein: CASSSAMNTEAFF.

The CDR3 bases are TGTGCCACAGGGGGTAGCGGGGGGAATGAGCAGTTCTTC. It encodes CATGGSGGNEQFF. This sequence joins TRBV9 and TRBJ2-1, with 10 bases matching TRBD2. This CDR3 is built from 13 residues. Unmatched junction bases numbered 7, after V lost 9 bases and J lost 7 bases. Germline lookup yields CDR1 SGDLS and CDR2 YYNGEE.

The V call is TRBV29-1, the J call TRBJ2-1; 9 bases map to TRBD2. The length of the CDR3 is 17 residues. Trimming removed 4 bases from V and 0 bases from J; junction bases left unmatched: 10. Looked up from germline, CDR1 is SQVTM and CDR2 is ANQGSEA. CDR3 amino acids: CSVVRLAGPSSYNEQFF. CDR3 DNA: TGCAGCGTTGTAAGGCTAGCGGGGCCCAGCTCCTACAATGAGCAGTTCTTC.

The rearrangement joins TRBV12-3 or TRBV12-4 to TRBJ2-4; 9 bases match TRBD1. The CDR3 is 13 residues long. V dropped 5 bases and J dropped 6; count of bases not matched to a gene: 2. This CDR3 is CASSGTGSNIQYF. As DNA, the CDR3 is TGTGCCAGCAGTGGGACAGGGTCAAACATTCAGTACTTC.

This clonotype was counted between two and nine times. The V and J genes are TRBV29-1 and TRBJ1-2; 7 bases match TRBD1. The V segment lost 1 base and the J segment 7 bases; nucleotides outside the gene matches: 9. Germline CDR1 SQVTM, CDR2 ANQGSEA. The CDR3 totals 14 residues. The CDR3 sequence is CSVEGRQGHGGYTF. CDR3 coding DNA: TGCAGCGTTGAAGGGAGACAGGGACACGGTGGCTACACCTTC.